Given below is one T cell receptor (beta chain) in context. Its binding antigen is unknown. There are no base qualities to consult, and no much larger clone falls within one base. The data stem from a study of control samples from healthy donors and cancer patients (dated by TCRdb to 2018 to 2020). V is clipped by 2 bases and J by 11 bases, and the sequence between their germline boundaries is 12 bases long. The CDR3 runs 12 residues from the cysteine to the phenylalanine. Here the CDR3 DNA is all that survives: 36 bases in frame from base 1. The method behind the library was the immunoSEQ multiplex PCR assay. TCRdb retrieved this table from immuneACCESS and kept in-frame rearrangements only. Not all clones are present; in checked studies, unresolved V genes account for under half, and no reason is known for the remainder. Recorded for this sample are 150,000 to 200,000 clones; around 87% of them occurred a single time. The ten largest account for 1.3% to 1.5% of the sample.

Material for sequencing was blood. The rearranged segments are TRBV12-3 or TRBV12-4 and TRBJ1-1; the best D guess is TRBD1, with 5 bases matching. This sequence was found in a woman between 50 and 59 years old in good health. CDR3 sequence: CASSLLGGDAFF. The sequenced DNA: TGTGCCAGCAGTTTATTGGGGGGTGATGCTTTCTTT.